This is a list of T cell receptor beta chains from one sample in a study of CD8 T cells in ankylosing spondylitis. TCRdb called the 5' RACE reads again in MiXCR, with one record for every CDR3 protein. The sample shows about 800,000 distinct CDR3 sequences, approximately 12% of them seen only once. Sequencing used blood, either unsorted or a sorted T cell fraction (not recorded which). These TCRs come from a male donor with ankylosing spondylitis. The CDR3 runs from the conserved cysteine through the conserved F or W. The D gene is left open where the match is weak. Size is omitted from some rows. Given values are once, few, many or a class for expanded clones.

CDR3: CSASITYEQYF
DNA: TGCAGTGCTAGCATCACATACGAGCAGTACTTC
V: TRBV20-1
J: TRBJ2-7
D: NA
size: NA

CDR3: CASSSPQGYGYTF
DNA: TGTGCCAGCAGCTCCCCCCAGGGCTATGGCTACACCTTC
V: TRBV7-2
J: TRBJ1-2
D: NA
size: NA

CDR3: CSATRTSGREAYNEQFF
DNA: TGCAGTGCTACTCGGACTAGCGGGAGAGAGGCCTACAATGAGCAGTTCTTC
V: TRBV20-1
J: TRBJ2-1
D: TRBD2
size: many

CDR3: CASSKAGAAYNEQFF
DNA: TGTGCCAGCAGTAAAGCGGGAGCTGCCTACAATGAGCAGTTCTTC
V: TRBV6-1
J: TRBJ2-1
D: TRBD2
size: NA

CDR3: CASRQRGGGEKLFF
DNA: TGTGCCAGCAGACAAAGAGGAGGAGGAGAAAAACTGTTTTTT
V: TRBV5-6
J: TRBJ1-4
D: NA
size: NA

CDR3: CASSQATSGGQYGETQYF
DNA: TGCGCCAGCAGCCAAGCCACTAGCGGGGGCCAATACGGAGAGACCCAGTACTTC
V: TRBV4-3
J: TRBJ2-5
D: TRBD2
size: NA

CDR3: CSVENYSRRGTAPNYGYTF
DNA: TGCAGCGTTGAGAATTACAGTCGTCGGGGTACGGCTCCTAACTATGGCTACACCTTC
V: TRBV29-1
J: TRBJ1-2
D: NA
size: few

CDR3: CASSLDFWDRGGSETQYF
DNA: TGCGCCAGCAGCTTGGATTTTTGGGACAGGGGGGGCAGCGAGACCCAGTACTTC
V: TRBV5-1
J: TRBJ2-5
D: TRBD1
size: NA

CDR3: CASSQVVRANNEQFF
DNA: TGTGCCAGCAGCCAAGTGGTTCGAGCGAACAATGAGCAGTTCTTC
V: TRBV4-2
J: TRBJ2-1
D: NA
size: few

CDR3: CASSSLAVAYNEQFF
DNA: TGTGCCAGCAGTTCCCTAGCGGTGGCCTACAATGAGCAGTTCTTC
V: TRBV6-5
J: TRBJ2-1
D: TRBD2
size: few

CDR3: CASSEVGTGLQYF
DNA: TGTGCCAGCAGTGAGGTAGGGACAGGGCTTCAGTACTTC
V: TRBV6-1
J: TRBJ2-7
D: TRBD1
size: few

CDR3: CASSLGTGVEKLFF
DNA: TGTGCCAGCAGCTTAGGCACAGGGGTTGAAAAACTGTTTTTT
V: TRBV7-2
J: TRBJ1-4
D: TRBD1
size: NA

CDR3: CASSLDRLTDTQYF
DNA: TGTGCCAGCAGCTTAGACAGGCTCACAGATACGCAGTATTTT
V: TRBV13
J: TRBJ2-3
D: NA
size: few

CDR3: CASTYLAGGYEQYF
DNA: TGTGCCAGCACGTATCTAGCGGGAGGCTACGAGCAGTACTTC
V: TRBV28
J: TRBJ2-7
D: TRBD2
size: NA

CDR3: CASSYSLRLQLTYEQYF
DNA: TGTGCCAGCAGTTACTCATTACGGCTACAGCTCACCTACGAGCAGTACTTC
V: TRBV6-5
J: TRBJ2-7
D: NA
size: NA

CDR3: CASSQGYSNQPQHF
DNA: TGTGCCAGCAGCCAGGGCTATAGCAATCAGCCCCAGCATTTT
V: TRBV4-2
J: TRBJ1-5
D: NA
size: NA

CDR3: CASSSLNRGEKLFF
DNA: TGTGCCAGCAGTTCTCTCAACCGAGGGGAAAAACTGTTTTTT
V: TRBV12-3/TRBV12-4
J: TRBJ1-4
D: NA
size: few

CDR3: CASSVAGTPYYEQYF
DNA: TGTGCCAGCAGCGTAGCTGGGACACCCTACTACGAGCAGTACTTC
V: TRBV9
J: TRBJ2-7
D: NA
size: NA

CDR3: CASSLGAAISNQPQHF
DNA: TGTGCCAGCAGCTTAGGGGCAGCGATTAGCAATCAGCCCCAGCATTTT
V: TRBV7-6
J: TRBJ1-5
D: NA
size: NA

CDR3: CSAGDQGGSLEAFF
DNA: TGCAGTGCGGGTGACCAGGGGGGTTCCTTGGAAGCTTTCTTT
V: TRBV20-1
J: TRBJ1-1
D: TRBD1
size: many

CDR3: CSARRNPRFSNQPQHF
DNA: TGCAGTGCTAGGAGGAATCCCCGGTTTAGCAATCAGCCCCAGCATTTT
V: TRBV20-1
J: TRBJ1-5
D: NA
size: NA

CDR3: CSARPHRNEQFF
DNA: TGCAGTGCTAGGCCCCACAGGAATGAGCAGTTCTTC
V: TRBV20-1
J: TRBJ2-1
D: NA
size: few

CDR3: CASSLRRDSYEQYF
DNA: TGTGCCAGCAGCTTACGACGGGACTCCTACGAGCAGTACTTC
V: TRBV7-2
J: TRBJ2-7
D: NA
size: many

CDR3: CSAKGQNLAKNIQYF
DNA: TGCAGTGCCAAAGGACAGAATTTAGCCAAAAACATTCAGTACTTC
V: TRBV20-1
J: TRBJ2-4
D: NA
size: NA

CDR3: CASSLLQGEWNTGELFF
DNA: TGTGCCAGCAGCTTATTACAGGGCGAGTGGAACACCGGGGAGCTGTTTTTT
V: TRBV11-2
J: TRBJ2-2
D: NA
size: NA

CDR3: CASSLVRLPEAFF
DNA: TGTGCCAGCAGCTTAGTTCGGCTACCTGAAGCTTTCTTT
V: TRBV11-2
J: TRBJ1-1
D: NA
size: NA

CDR3: CSASWDRRYSNQPQHF
DNA: TGCAGTGCTAGCTGGGACAGAAGATATAGCAATCAGCCCCAGCATTTT
V: TRBV20-1
J: TRBJ1-5
D: TRBD1
size: many

CDR3: CASSLAANYGYTF
DNA: TGCGCCAGCAGCTTGGCCGCTAACTATGGCTACACCTTC
V: TRBV5-1
J: TRBJ1-2
D: NA
size: many

CDR3: CAISVSNTDTQYF
DNA: TGTGCCATCAGTGTTAGCAACACAGATACGCAGTATTTT
V: TRBV10-3
J: TRBJ2-3
D: NA
size: few

CDR3: CSARDRKDDKNIQYF
DNA: TGCAGTGCTAGAGATCGGAAGGACGACAAAAACATTCAGTACTTC
V: TRBV20-1
J: TRBJ2-4
D: NA
size: NA

CDR3: CSPYPGPEEQYF
DNA: TGCAGTCCTTACCCGGGCCCCGAGGAGCAGTACTTC
V: TRBV20-1
J: TRBJ2-7
D: NA
size: few

CDR3: CASSEVRAYNEQFF
DNA: TGTGCCAGCAGTGAAGTACGGGCCTACAATGAGCAGTTCTTC
V: TRBV6-1
J: TRBJ2-1
D: NA
size: few

CDR3: CASSLSSPGELFF
DNA: TGTGCCAGCAGCTTATCGTCGCCCGGGGAGCTGTTTTTT
V: TRBV7-9
J: TRBJ2-2
D: NA
size: few

CDR3: CATWAVGETQYF
DNA: TGTGCCACCTGGGCCGTGGGAGAGACCCAGTACTTC
V: TRBV15
J: TRBJ2-5
D: NA
size: few

CDR3: CASSSAGGLADTQYF
DNA: TGTGCCAGCAGCTCAGCGGGAGGGTTGGCAGATACGCAGTATTTT
V: TRBV9
J: TRBJ2-3
D: TRBD2
size: NA

CDR3: CASGWGLVYEQYF
DNA: TGTGCCAGCGGATGGGGCTTAGTTTACGAGCAGTACTTC
V: TRBV28
J: TRBJ2-7
D: NA
size: few

CDR3: CAIRSQGNYGYTF
DNA: TGTGCCATCAGATCACAGGGGAACTATGGCTACACCTTC
V: TRBV10-3
J: TRBJ1-2
D: TRBD1
size: NA

CDR3: CSVAKGASQETQYF
DNA: TGCAGCGTTGCTAAGGGGGCCTCCCAAGAGACCCAGTACTTC
V: TRBV29-1
J: TRBJ2-5
D: TRBD1
size: NA

CDR3: CASSPIPDHNEQFF
DNA: TGTGCCAGCAGCCCAATCCCGGATCACAATGAGCAGTTCTTC
V: TRBV7-6
J: TRBJ2-1
D: NA
size: NA

CDR3: CATSRVLGPEEPQHF
DNA: TGTGCCACCAGCAGAGTCTTGGGGCCCGAGGAGCCCCAGCATTTT
V: TRBV15
J: TRBJ1-5
D: NA
size: NA

CDR3: CASSFTGPPSTDTQYF
DNA: TGTGCCAGCAGCTTTACCGGGCCGCCTTCCACAGATACGCAGTATTTT
V: TRBV7-2
J: TRBJ2-3
D: NA
size: few

CDR3: CSPSGNEQFF
DNA: TGCAGTCCGTCGGGGAATGAGCAGTTCTTC
V: TRBV20-1
J: TRBJ2-1
D: NA
size: many

CDR3: CASSRDSVRPQETQYF
DNA: TGCGCCAGCAGCCGCGACAGCGTCCGGCCTCAAGAGACCCAGTACTTC
V: TRBV5-1
J: TRBJ2-5
D: NA
size: NA

CDR3: CASSYSIYKTRGSTDTQYF
DNA: TGTGCCAGCAGTTACTCGATATATAAAACCCGAGGGAGCACAGATACGCAGTATTTT
V: TRBV6-5
J: TRBJ2-3
D: NA
size: NA

CDR3: CASSLAWVGINTEAFF
DNA: TGCGCCAGCAGCTTGGCCTGGGTAGGGATCAACACTGAAGCTTTCTTT
V: TRBV5-1
J: TRBJ1-1
D: NA
size: few

CDR3: CSARATSGSSEQYF
DNA: TGCAGTGCTAGAGCGACTAGCGGGAGTAGCGAGCAGTACTTC
V: TRBV20-1
J: TRBJ2-7
D: TRBD2
size: NA

CDR3: CASSFGDRFSTDTQYF
DNA: TGTGCCAGCAGTTTCGGGGACAGATTTAGCACAGATACGCAGTATTTT
V: TRBV28
J: TRBJ2-3
D: TRBD1
size: NA

CDR3: CASRRDRPSYEQYF
DNA: TGCGCCAGCAGAAGAGACAGACCCTCCTACGAGCAGTACTTC
V: TRBV5-1
J: TRBJ2-7
D: NA
size: many

CDR3: CSVLQGTTGNTIYF
DNA: TGCAGCGTGCTACAGGGTACAACGGGAAACACCATATATTTT
V: TRBV29-1
J: TRBJ1-3
D: NA
size: few

CDR3: CSATPTEGGPIDTQYF
DNA: TGCAGTGCTACCCCGACGGAGGGAGGGCCTATAGATACGCAGTATTTT
V: TRBV20-1
J: TRBJ2-3
D: TRBD2
size: few

CDR3: CSVDLLGLQDTQYF
DNA: TGCAGCGTTGACCTTCTGGGGCTCCAGGACACCCAGTACTTC
V: TRBV29-1
J: TRBJ2-5
D: NA
size: few

CDR3: CASSYLPTGTDTQYF
DNA: TGTGCCAGCAGTTATCTCCCCACAGGCACAGATACGCAGTATTTT
V: TRBV6-5
J: TRBJ2-3
D: NA
size: few

CDR3: CASSPLGVKGEKLFF
DNA: TGTGCCAGCAGCCCACTTGGGGTCAAAGGGGAAAAACTGTTTTTT
V: TRBV12-3/TRBV12-4
J: TRBJ1-4
D: NA
size: NA

CDR3: CASSADSPYGYTF
DNA: TGTGCCAGCAGCGCCGACAGCCCCTATGGCTACACCTTC
V: TRBV7-9
J: TRBJ1-2
D: NA
size: once

CDR3: CAISAQGAGANVLTF
DNA: TGTGCCATCAGTGCCCAAGGGGCCGGGGCCAACGTCCTGACTTTC
V: TRBV10-3
J: TRBJ2-6
D: NA
size: few